This is a list of T cell receptor beta chains from one sample in a study of blood T cell repertoires in COVID-19. Using immunoSEQ multiplex PCR, the repertoire was profiled, and TCRdb retains in-frame clones only, with some absent. The sample includes about 42,000 clones, about nine tenths of them seen just once. The sequencing input was peripheral blood. Receptor source: a human donor in a cohort sampled during active COVID-19. Both conserved end residues are trimmed from each CDR3. A D gene is named only where the DNA matches it firmly.

D | V | CDR3
TRBD1 | TRBV24-1 | ATEAGTGGYEQY
TRBD1 | TRBV6-5 | ASRGTGGYEQY
NA | TRBV6-6 | ASSYSPDSYTEAF
NA | TRBV5-1 | ASSFDRYYEQY
NA | TRBV15 | ATSRDNGFHGYT
TRBD1 | TRBV4-3 | ASSQDRGPGEKLF
TRBD1 | TRBV18 | ASSPQGAGEKLF
NA | TRBV4-3 | ASSHTDGRTYNEQF
NA | TRBV4-1 | ASSDRERGIHEQY
TRBD1 | TRBV4-3 | ASSQVTSGQVGSYEQY
TRBD2 | TRBV6-5 | ATFDGLAGHNEQF
TRBD1 | TRBV10-3 | AISESKGTGGTGELF
NA | TRBV6-6 | ASILHVPSVYYGYT
NA | TRBV25-1 | ATWDTNSNQPQH
TRBD1 | TRBV18 | ASSPTPWTGGSHPLEGLGYT
NA | TRBV7-2 | ASSSRGRYEQY
TRBD1 | TRBV6-6 | ASLHGQGFSEQY
NA | TRBV6-5 | ASRSRTASGNTIY
TRBD1 | TRBV11-2 | ASSLTVDRAYGYT
NA | TRBV6-5 | ASSYSGVREQY
TRBD1 | TRBV3-1/TRBV3-2 | ASSLGTDYSNQPQH
TRBD1 | TRBV28 | ASSLSQGADTIY
TRBD1 | TRBV9 | ASSPRQGANEKLF
NA | TRBV7-9 | ASSFSMGTATNEKLF
NA | TRBV27 | ASRGTGPNSPLH
NA | TRBV19 | ASTAATFRGYT
TRBD1 | TRBV6-6 | ASSSQGAHYGYT
NA | TRBV7-2 | ASSLRAGDSSNEKLF
TRBD1 | TRBV29-1 | SVAGGDRNEQF
NA | TRBV5-4 | ASSFDRITNTEAF
NA | TRBV2 | ASSEGLTTPLYEQY
NA | TRBV5-4 | ASSPKGFTEAF
NA | TRBV7-9 | ASSLARGDQPQH
NA | TRBV6-1 | ASSEWGEASPLH
NA | TRBV5-1 | ASSLNLAQETQY
NA | TRBV7-2 | ASSLNRELNTEAF
TRBD1 | TRBV4-1 | ASSPGQGLGNTIY
TRBD1 | TRBV5-1 | ASSAGQGYSPLH
TRBD1 | TRBV5-1 | ASSLQGRAF